Shown below are 23 T cell receptor beta chains from a single sample sequenced in a study of blood T cell repertoires in COVID-19. Measured with immunoSEQ multiplex PCR; TCRdb has only the in-frame clones, and not every one. This sample yields about 73,000 clones, of which around 83% are seen a single time; approximately 6% belongs to the top ten. The sequenced sample consisted of peripheral blood. The receptors were gathered from a woman aged 60-75 years with acute or convalescent COVID-19.

The CDR3 DNA follows: TGTGCCAGCCTAAGGGGGAACACTGAAGCTTTCTTT. Protein: CASLRGNTEAFF. J is TRBJ1-1 and V is TRBV6-6, with D perhaps TRBD1 (5 bases). Germline values: CDR1 MNHNY, CDR2 SVGAGI (reference sequence). With 8 bases removed from V and 1 base from J, the gap between germline ends came to 8 bases. CDR3 length equals 12 residues.

The chain employs TRBV6-5 and TRBJ1-1, with 8 bases aligning to TRBD1. Unmatched junction bases numbered 5, after V lost 7 bases and J lost 4 bases. Germline CDR1 is MNHEY and CDR2 is SVGAGI. The CDR3 covers 13 residues. The CDR3 nucleotides read TGTGCCAGCACCTTCGGACAGGGCACTGAAGCTTTCTTT. It codes for CASTFGQGTEAFF.

The CDR3 sequence is CASSPLGQGAAEAFF. The DNA of the CDR3 is TGTGCCAGCAGCCCGCTGGGACAGGGGGCGGCTGAAGCTTTCTTT. The V gene is TRBV7-2, the J gene TRBJ1-1; 12 nucleotides align to TRBD1. Trimming took 5 bases from V and 6 from J; bases not matched to a gene: 7. Germline loops: CDR1 SGHTA, CDR2 FQGNSA. This CDR3 contains 15 residues. The full variable domain, with the rest looked up from reference TRBV7-2 and TRBJ1-1, is GAGVSQSPSNKVTEKGKDVELRCDPISGHTALYWYRQSLGQGLEFLIYFQGNSAPDKSGLPSDRFSAERTGGSVSTLTIQRTQQEDSAVYLCASSPLGQGAAEAFFGQGTRLTVV.

The rearrangement joins TRBV19 to TRBJ1-1; 9 bases map to TRBD1. V lost 0 bases, J lost 1 base, and 6 bases stayed unmatched. This CDR3 is 17 amino acids long. Germline CDR1 reads LNHDA; CDR2 reads SQIVND (reference sequence). The DNA for the CDR3 is TGTGCCAGTAGTATAGATGTACAGGGGGCGCGGAACACTGAAGCTTTCTTT. It is translated as CASSIDVQGARNTEAFF. Together with reference TRBV19 and TRBJ1-1, the CDR3 gives the full variable domain: DGGITQSPKYLFRKEGQNVTLSCEQNLNHDAMYWYRQDPGQGLRLIYYSQIVNDFQKGDIAEGYSVSREKKESFPLTVTSAQKNPTAFYLCASSIDVQGARNTEAFFGQGTRLTVV.

The V and J genes are TRBV19 and TRBJ1-4; no clear D. Germline CDR1 LNHDA, CDR2 SQIVND (reference sequence). This CDR3 spans 20 amino acids. Trimming cost V 5 bases and J 0 bases, with 25 bases left between them. This chain's CDR3 is CASSALTPRRGSTTNEKLFF. The CDR3 nucleotides read TGTGCCAGTAGTGCCCTGACACCTCGTCGGGGAAGTACAACTAATGAAAAACTGTTTTTT.

The CDR3 is CASSRTGLTEAFF. The DNA for the CDR3 is TGTGCCAGCAGCCGAACAGGTCTTACTGAAGCTTTCTTT. The V call is TRBV3-1 (or the pseudogene TRBV3-2), the J call TRBJ1-1, with D possibly being TRBD1 (5 bases). Germline V gene data show CDR1 as LGHDT and CDR2 as YNNKEL (reference sequence). Trimming removed 4 bases at V and 5 bases at J, with 11 bases between. The CDR3 totals 13 residues.

This rearrangement joins TRBV7-9 to TRBJ2-3, with TRBD2 identical over 12 bases. The CDR3 is 15 amino acids. V was pared by 5 bases and J by 6 bases, with 6 bases of the junction left unmatched. Germline V CDR1 and CDR2: SEHNR, FQNEAQ (reference sequence). The CDR3 loop reads CASSPRTSGVDTQYF. CDR3 in DNA: TGTGCCAGCAGCCCTCGGACTAGCGGGGTGGATACGCAGTATTTT.

The chain carries TRBV29-1 and TRBJ1-3, with D perhaps TRBD1 (5 bases). The V gene lost 4 bases and the J gene lost 0 bases, with 7 bases spanning the gap. The CDR3 covers 13 residues. Germline loops: CDR1 SQVTM, CDR2 ANQGSEA. The CDR3 bases are TGCAGCGTTGTGCAGGGCTCTGGAAACACCATATATTTT. Translation: CSVVQGSGNTIYF. Filled out from reference TRBV29-1 and TRBJ1-3, the complete variable domain reads SAVISQKPSRDICQRGTSLTIQCQVDSQVTMMFWYRQQPGQSLTLIATANQGSEATYESGFVIDKFPISRPNLTFSTLTVSNMSPEDSSIYLCSVVQGSGNTIYFGEGSWLTVV.

J is TRBJ1-3 and V is TRBV6-4; D gene unclear. CDR3 size: 12 residues. V was cut by 4 bases and J by 1 base, with 2 bases left in between. Germline V CDR1 and CDR2: MRHNA, SNTAGT. The CDR3 loop is CASSASGNTIYF. CDR3 DNA: TGTGCCAGCAGTGCTTCTGGAAACACCATATATTTT.

This chain uses TRBV5-5 with TRBJ1-2; 9 nucleotides agree with TRBD1. The CDR3 contains 14 residues. In germline, CDR1 is SGHKS, CDR2 YYEKEE (reference sequence). Trimming cost V 3 bases and J 7 bases; bases outside gene matches: 7. As DNA, the CDR3 is TGTGCCAGCAGCTGGGAGGGACAGGGCTCTGGCTACACCTTC. Translated, it gives CASSWEGQGSGYTF.

The genes are TRBV19 and TRBJ1-5, with 7 bases matching TRBD1. Germline CDR1 and CDR2: LNHDA and SQIVND (reference sequence). The CDR3 is 13 residues long. V lost 8 bases and J lost 4; bases outside the gene matches: 5. CDR3 amino acids: CASGQGVNQPQHF. The CDR3 DNA sequence: TGTGCCAGTGGGCAGGGGGTTAATCAGCCCCAGCATTTT.

In its sample, this clone was seen a few times. V usage is TRBV3-1 (or the pseudogene TRBV3-2) and J usage is TRBJ2-3; no clear D gene. Germline CDR1 is LGHDT and CDR2 is YNNKEL (reference sequence). V gave up 1 base and J gave up 10 bases, with 9 bases separating them. The CDR3 runs 12 residues. Written as DNA, the CDR3 is TGTGCCAGCAGCCAAGGGTCGGTGGCGCAGTATTTT. Amino acids: CASSQGSVAQYF.

This rearrangement joins TRBV6-1 to TRBJ1-5; a possible D gene is TRBD1 (6 bases). The CDR3 has 17 residues. V dropped 4 bases and J dropped 4 bases, with 20 bases sitting between them. The germline gives CDR1 MNHNS, CDR2 SASEGT. The DNA of the CDR3 is TGTGCCAGCAGTGCCCTACAGGGTAACCTGGCGAATCAGCCCCAGCATTTT. As protein: CASSALQGNLANQPQHF.

This clone was counted once. This chain links TRBV7-9 with TRBJ2-2; 9 bases align to TRBD1. Germline lookup yields CDR1 SEHNR and CDR2 FQNEAQ (reference sequence). Trimming removed 7 bases from V and 5 bases from J; junction bases left unmatched: 11. The CDR3 totals 16 residues. The CDR3 loop reads CASIGQGPLRTGELFF. The CDR3 DNA follows: TGTGCCAGCATCGGACAGGGGCCCCTGAGAACCGGGGAGCTGTTTTTT.

V gene TRBV7-9 combines with J gene TRBJ2-3; D unclear. The CDR3 is 12 amino acids. V lost 6 bases, J lost 0 bases, and 4 bases lay in between. Germline assignment: CDR1 SEHNR and CDR2 FQNEAQ (reference sequence). In DNA form, the CDR3 reads TGTGCCAGCAGTCGTAGCACAGATACGCAGTATTTT. Translating gives CASSRSTDTQYF.

The V and J genes are TRBV5-1 and TRBJ1-6, with a tentative D call TRBD1 (6 bases). Germline lookup yields CDR1 SGHRS and CDR2 YFSETQ. The CDR3 length is 16 residues. The V end lost 5 bases, the J end lost 3 bases, and 15 bases lay between the germline ends. The CDR3 is CASRREGGGYNSPLHF. The CDR3 nucleotides are TGCGCCAGCAGGCGGGAGGGAGGGGGCTATAATTCACCCCTCCACTTT. Complete variable domain (other parts from reference TRBV5-1 and TRBJ1-6): KAGVTQTPRYLIKTRGQQVTLSCSPISGHRSVSWYQQTPGQGLQFLFEYFSETQRNKGNFPGRFSGRQFSNSRSEMNVSTLELGDSALYLCASRREGGGYNSPLHFGNGTRLTVT.

CDR3 bases: TGTGCCAGCAGCTTGGGGGCAGGTAGTGAAGCTTTCTTT. This codes for CASSLGAGSEAFF. The gene calls are TRBV5-4 and TRBJ1-1; D gene unclear. CDR3 length: 13 residues. Germline lookup yields CDR1 SGHNT and CDR2 YYREEE (reference sequence). Trimming removed 0 bases from V and 7 bases from J, with 10 bases in between.

This clone has only one observation. This rearrangement joins TRBV2 to TRBJ1-2; D uncertain. CDR3 length: 11 residues. The V and J ends lost 3 bases and 4 bases respectively, with 3 bases between them. The germline V gene has CDR1 SNHLY and CDR2 FYNNEI. The CDR3 protein is CASSDSYGYTF. The CDR3, as DNA: TGTGCCAGCAGTGACAGCTATGGCTACACCTTC. Using reference TRBV2 and TRBJ1-2 for the parts outside the CDR3, the full variable domain is EPEVTQTPSHQVTQMGQEVILRCVPISNHLYFYWYRQILGQKVEFLVSFYNNEISEKSEIFDDQFSVERPDGSNFTLKIRSTKLEDSAMYFCASSDSYGYTFGSGTRLTVV.

The chain carries TRBV12-5 and TRBJ1-2, with TRBD1 matching over 9 bases. This CDR3 comprises 15 residues. Germline V gene data show CDR1 as LGHNT and CDR2 as FRNRAP. The trim removed 5 bases at V and 7 bases at J, leaving 11 bases unmatched. The CDR3 spells CASGLSGTGSRGYTF. For the CDR3, the DNA is TGTGCTAGTGGTCTGTCCGGGACAGGGTCGCGTGGCTACACCTTC.

The chain is built from TRBV19 and TRBJ1-2; D gene uncertain. This CDR3 has 14 amino acids. Trimming stripped 5 bases from V and 4 bases from J, with 14 bases between. Germline V gene data show CDR1 as LNHDA and CDR2 as SQIVND (reference sequence). The CDR3 sequence: CASSAAGIAYGYTF. CDR3 DNA: TGTGCCAGTAGTGCCGCCGGGATCGCCTATGGCTACACCTTC.

This rearrangement joins TRBV2 to TRBJ2-2, with TRBD1 matching over 8 bases. The CDR3 runs to 15 residues. CDR1 and CDR2 from the germline V gene are SNHLY and FYNNEI. The J segment lost 6 bases and the V segment lost 6 bases, leaving 9 bases of the junction unmatched. CDR3 protein: CASRKGQDRAGELFF. The DNA for the CDR3 is TGTGCCAGCAGGAAGGGACAGGATCGGGCCGGGGAGCTGTTTTTT.

The rearrangement links TRBV12-3 or TRBV12-4 to TRBJ2-2; D perhaps matches TRBD2 (5 bases). The CDR3 is made up of 13 amino acids. Trimming pared 4 bases from V and 4 bases from J, leaving 7 bases between. DNA for the CDR3: TGTGCCAGCAGTTCCGGAGGCACCGGGGAGCTGTTTTTT. The encoded protein is CASSSGGTGELFF.

The V call is TRBV7-2, the J call TRBJ2-7; no clear D. Germline loops: CDR1 SGHTA, CDR2 FQGNSA. V lost 0 bases and J 2 bases, leaving 8 bases between the germline ends. The CDR3 consists of 14 residues. CDR3 region: CASSLAPGPYEQYF. In DNA, the CDR3 is TGTGCCAGCAGCTTAGCACCAGGCCCCTACGAGCAGTACTTC.